This TCR beta chain is from a study of shared clonotypes between healthy human individuals. Study details: A couple of women and a few men aged 18 to 49 made up the donors. Study conclusions and caveats: Few donors limited the genetic and exposure-history diversity represented. Blood was the sole source, and tissue repertoires probably differ.

This clone was seen more than once but under ten times. What it binds is unknown. The CDR3 runs to 15 residues. Germline-derived CDR1 and CDR2 are SGHRS and YFSETQ. V gave up 4 bases and J gave up 0 bases, with 12 bases separating them. An assay was performed, and its level was deep. The protocol was immunoSEQ multiplex PCR, while the TCRdb copy is restricted to in-frame clones and leaves out a portion. Of about 490,000 clones in the sample, about 82% were seen once. Sequencing used PBMCs. The chain combines TRBV5-1 with TRBJ2-3; the D gene could be TRBD1 or TRBD2 (5 bases each). The sequence came from a woman between 35 and 50 years old in good health. Some clones in this sample may be carry-over from other donors' samples. DNA of the CDR3: TGCGCCAGCAGCCCCTCGGGGCCTAGCACAGATACGCAGTATTTT. Residues: CASSPSGPSTDTQYF.